This T cell receptor (beta chain) emerged from a study of T cells in Graves' hyperthyroidism and ophthalmopathy (dated by TCRdb to between 2017 and 2020). Study-wide context: Peripheral blood was collected at initial diagnosis, before any treatment. Whether ophthalmopathy could be predicted prospectively was tested in an independent validation cohort made up of about 18 hyperthyroidism patients plus 17 patients who later progressed to ophthalmopathy. After sampling, hyperthyroidism patients received methimazole starting at 30 mg daily, and ophthalmopathy patients received high-dose intravenous methylprednisolone. The approximately 90 discovery patients were randomly split 7:3 into training and test sets. Thyroid tissue and blood T-cell repertoires from six or seven Graves' hyperthyroidism patients were also compared in the study. The paper reports TCR Vbeta CDR3 sequencing of roughly 140 peripheral blood samples: fewer than 50 ophthalmopathy, roughly 80 hyperthyroidism and some 17 progressor patients. To identify TCR V-J signatures that set the groups apart, the researchers used a discovery cohort of about a hundred patients, made up of around 40 with Graves' ophthalmopathy and around 58 with stable Graves' hyperthyroidism.

Stable Graves' hyperthyroidism was defined as the absence of progression to ophthalmopathy over 18 months of follow-up. Hyperthyroidism patients were newly diagnosed, had a disease duration of under 2 months, and were aged 18 to 65 years. Patients with uncontrolled infections, other autoimmune diseases, pregnancy or lactation were excluded. Diagnoses were established on the basis of clinical symptoms, serum thyroxine and TRAb, thyroid ultrasound, and orbital computed tomography. Ficoll-Paque density gradient centrifugation was used to isolate PBMCs from approximately 10 ml of fresh peripheral blood. Total RNA was extracted with Trizol reagent, and quality was checked on an Agilent 2100 Bioanalyzer. This clonotype was observed many times. Its antigen has not been determined. No base quality information exists; no much larger clone differs at one position. The research as a whole found: A model built on a 13 V-J signature distinguished ophthalmopathy from stable hyperthyroidism, reaching roughly 88% sensitivity and around 82% specificity in cross-validation and 80%/75% in testing. Sample size was not statistically predetermined, and investigators were not blinded to group allocation. During validation, the model predicted progression to ophthalmopathy a median of about 5.9 months ahead of onset, with approximately 70% sensitivity and 72% to 80% specificity. Most expanded thyroid clonotypes (frequency above 0.001) were also detected in blood, suggesting blood repertoires may reflect thyroid immune responses.

TCR beta CDR3 regions were amplified from RNA transcripts. A first-round RT-PCR of the TCR CDR3 used the HTBI primer set with the Qiagen OneStep RT-PCR kit. A second multiplex PCR round built the libraries, followed by size selection and purification. Sequencing of the libraries was done on an Illumina HiSeq2000 using paired-end 100 bp reads. The paper's processing steps were these. SOAPnuke was used to process the raw data, removing reads that contained adapters or uncalled bases, had a mean Phred below 15, or lacked an exact match to the constant primer or identifier. High-quality paired reads were merged with COPE v1.2.5, and unique nucleotide sequences were defined as clonotypes. Clonotypes were aligned to IMGT TRBV, TRBD and TRBJ reference segments using MiTCR v1.1. The analysis was restricted to V-J combinations with a frequency above 0.0001, which together covered 98% to 99.2% of the repertoires. A TCS score was defined as the ratio between F50 (clonal expansion) and ExV (chaos), using BLOSUM62-based TCRdist between CDR3 peptides within each V-J. Welch's t-statistics and random forest reduced several hundred V-J features to 10 to 15, which were used in a naive Bayes classifier (R e1071). TCRdb reran the public reads through fastp at Q25 and MiXCR, keeping productive beta chains. Rows with a matching CDR3 protein are joined into one entry that keeps the most common DNA and genes. TCRdb assigned the V and J calls; the authors' analysis was not used. This sample lists a few hundred thousand distinct CDR3 sequences; about an eighth were detected once. The ten most abundant clones make up around 5.3% of the sample.

CDR1 and CDR2 are read off the germline V gene (reference sequence) as SGHAT and FQDESV. The CDR3, from cysteine to phenylalanine, totals 11 residues. The read is trimmed to its CDR3 DNA, 33 bases read in frame from base 1. Trimmed from V: 4 bases; trimmed from J: 12 bases; junction bases lacking a gene match: 2. The chain was built from TRBV11-1 and TRBJ2-1; 8 middle bases align to TRBD1. This receptor was taken from a woman under 30 with Graves' hyperthyroidism. Material for sequencing was blood. The CDR3 region has the sequence CASSSDRVQFF. The nucleotides read TGTGCCAGCAGCTCGGACAGGGTGCAGTTCTTC.